Shown below are 16 T cell receptor beta chains from a single sample sequenced in a study of CD8 T cells in ankylosing spondylitis. TCRdb independently ran MiXCR on the 5' RACE reads; one entry per CDR3 protein. The sample has 220,000 or so distinct CDR3 sequences, about 10% seen once; the top ten hold 21%. Sequencing was done on a sample of blood, either unsorted or a sorted T cell fraction (not recorded which). The receptors stem from a male donor with ankylosing spondylitis or in good health (not recorded which).

This sequence joins TRBV5-1 and TRBJ1-2, with D possibly TRBD1 on 5 matching bases. CDR1 is SGHRS, CDR2 YFSETQ, per germline. The germline V and J ends were trimmed by 1 base and 1 base, with 8 bases remaining between them. This CDR3 is 14 amino acids long. The CDR3 sequence: CASSLWQGNYGYTF. The DNA of the CDR3 is TGCGCCAGCAGCTTGTGGCAGGGTAACTATGGCTACACCTTC.

This clonotype was observed a few times. The CDR3 sequence is CSAAPLAGVLWTGELFF. CDR3 coding DNA: TGCAGTGCCGCTCCACTAGCGGGGGTCCTATGGACCGGGGAGCTGTTTTTT. V usage is TRBV20-1 and J usage is TRBJ2-2, with TRBD2 matching over 11 bases. V lost 6 bases and J lost 5; bases outside the gene matches: 14. Germline-derived CDR1 and CDR2 are DFQATT and SNEGSKA (reference sequence). The CDR3 covers 17 residues.

J is TRBJ2-5 and V is TRBV20-1; D tentatively fits TRBD1 or TRBD2 (5 bases each). The germline V gene encodes CDR1 DFQATT and CDR2 SNEGSKA (reference sequence). Trimming pared 1 base from V and 7 bases from J, leaving 16 bases between. The length of the CDR3 is 14 residues. The CDR3 sequence is CSARVGTDRGTQYF. The CDR3 nucleotides are TGCAGTGCTAGAGTCGGGACGGATAGGGGGACCCAGTACTTC.

This clonotype has a count of ten or more. This sequence joins TRBV4-2 and TRBJ2-5, with TRBD1 matching over 9 bases. Germline trimming cut 6 bases from V and 4 bases from J; bases unmatched to any gene: 6. Germline V CDR1 and CDR2: LGHNA, YNFKEQ. This CDR3 is 14 amino acids long. The CDR3 DNA reads TGTGCCAGCAGGAGATCGGACAGGGGAGAGACCCAGTACTTC. Residues: CASRRSDRGETQYF.

The chain recombines TRBV7-2 with TRBJ2-1, with 7 bases matching TRBD2. Germline lookup yields CDR1 SGHTA and CDR2 FQGNSA. The length of the CDR3 is 15 residues. With 0 bases clipped from V and 6 bases from J, the junction kept 5 bases outside the gene matches. The CDR3 DNA reads TGTGCCAGCAGCTTAGCCGTGGGGGGGGGCAATGAGCAGTTCTTC. It specifies CASSLAVGGGNEQFF.

This clonotype turned up a few times. The chain uses TRBV29-1 and TRBJ2-1; TRBD1 aligns across 8 bases. The CDR3 has 11 amino acids. Looked up from germline, CDR1 is SQVTM and CDR2 is ANQGSEA. V lost 6 bases to trimming and J lost 6 bases; unmatched junction nucleotides: 1. CDR3 protein: CSVGQGNEQFF. As DNA, the CDR3 is TGCAGCGTCGGACAGGGCAATGAGCAGTTCTTC.

This clonotype has at least ten counts. This chain connects TRBV6-6 to TRBJ2-5; D not certain. The CDR3 covers 12 residues. The V gene lost 11 bases and the J gene lost 5 bases, with 15 bases spanning the gap. Germline CDR1 MNHNY, CDR2 SVGAGI (reference sequence). CDR3 coding DNA: TGTGCCTGCTCCTCTGTCAGGGAGACCCAGTACTTC. Its translation is CACSSVRETQYF.

On this clonotype itself: A single base separates this from a much larger clone, so it may be a read error. The chain joins TRBV5-6 to TRBJ1-2; TRBD1 aligns across 8 bases. This CDR3 contains 15 residues. After removal of 3 bases from V and 6 bases from J, the junction contained 10 bases not matched to a gene. Germline values: CDR1 SGHDT, CDR2 YYEEEE. For the CDR3, the DNA is TGTGCCAGCAGCTCGATAATGGACAGGGTGCATGGCTACACCTTC. It specifies CASSSIMDRVHGYTF. Based on the CDR3 plus reference TRBV5-6 and TRBJ1-2, the full variable domain is DAGVTQSPTHLIKTRGQQVTLRCSPKSGHDTVSWYQQALGQGPQFIFQYYEEEERQRGNFPDRFSGHQFPNYSSELNVNALLLGDSALYLCASSSIMDRVHGYTFGSGTRLTVV.

This clonotype came up many times. The CDR3 reads CSADNRRLAGGRIQETQYF. The CDR3 region has the DNA TGCAGTGCAGATAACCGAAGACTAGCGGGGGGCCGAATACAAGAGACCCAGTACTTC. The chain couples TRBV20-1 to TRBJ2-5; 13 bases agree with TRBD2. The germline CDR1 and CDR2 sequences are DFQATT and SNEGSKA (reference sequence). This CDR3 contains 19 residues. V lost 6 bases and J lost 2; bases outside the gene matches: 18.

About this clonotype: This may arise from a read error, as a much more abundant clone is one base away. V usage is TRBV11-3 and J usage is TRBJ2-2; tentative D call: TRBD2 (5 bases). The CDR3 is made up of 14 amino acids. Germline values: CDR1 SGHNT, CDR2 YENEEA. The CDR3: CASSSSRRSGEQFF. CDR3 in DNA: TGTGCCAGCAGCTCAAGCCGAAGGTCCGGGGAGCAGTTTTTT.

This clonotype was found many times. This rearrangement joins TRBV27 to TRBJ2-2; TRBD1 aligns across 11 bases. CDR1 is MNHEY, CDR2 SMNVEV, per germline (reference sequence). CDR3 length: 17 amino acids. The V gene end was trimmed by 7 bases and the J gene end by 1 base; junction bases not matched to a gene: 8. CDR3 nucleotide sequence: TGTGCCAGCACCTCGGGACAGGGGGATCAGAACACCGGGGAGCTGTTTTTT. It translates to CASTSGQGDQNTGELFF.

The table lists this clonotype with a few counts. This chain joins TRBV7-8 and TRBJ2-7, with D unclear. The CDR3 is 14 residues long. Germline CDR1 reads SGHVS; CDR2 reads FQNEAQ. Trimming removed 3 bases at V and 0 bases at J, with 9 bases between. CDR3 loop: CASSFDAFSYEQYF. Written as DNA, the CDR3 is TGTGCCAGCAGCTTCGATGCGTTCTCCTACGAGCAGTACTTC.

The gene calls are TRBV27 and TRBJ2-2; 7 bases map to TRBD1. The germline V gene has CDR1 MNHEY and CDR2 SMNVEV (reference sequence). J was trimmed by 6 bases and V by 1 base; bases with no gene match: 2. The CDR3 length is 14 residues. In DNA form, the CDR3 reads TGTGCCAGCAGTTTATTAGGGGGCCCCGGGGAGCTGTTTTTT. Translated, it gives CASSLLGGPGELFF.

This clonotype was found many times. The chain is built from TRBV20-1 and TRBJ2-2, with D perhaps TRBD2 (6 bases). The germline V gene has CDR1 DFQATT and CDR2 SNEGSKA (reference sequence). There are 13 residues in the CDR3. Trimming cost V 5 bases and J 11 bases, with 18 bases left between them. The CDR3 DNA sequence: TGCAGTGCTGCGACTAGTTCACGTACTGAGCTGTTTTTT. As protein: CSAATSSRTELFF.

This CDR3 is CASSPTGDLNEKLFF. The CDR3 nucleotides are TGTGCCAGCTCACCGACAGGAGACCTGAATGAAAAACTGTTTTTT. The J gene is TRBJ1-4, the V gene TRBV18; perhaps TRBD1 as D (6 bases). Germline V gene sequence: CDR1 KGHSH, CDR2 LQKENI. CDR3 length equals 15 residues. Trimming took off 3 bases at V and 5 bases at J, with 13 bases between the two ends. The whole variable domain, filled in from reference TRBV18 and TRBJ1-4, reads NAGVMQNPRHLVRRRGQEARLRCSPMKGHSHVYWYRQLPEEGLKFMVYLQKENIIDESGMPKERFSAEFPKEGPSILRIQQVVRGDSAAYFCASSPTGDLNEKLFFGSGTQLSVL.

This clonotype was counted ten times or more. This chain links TRBV27 with TRBJ1-2, with D tentatively TRBD1 (5 bases). Germline loops: CDR1 MNHEY, CDR2 SMNVEV (reference sequence). Trimming took 3 bases from V and 6 from J, leaving 17 bases between them. The CDR3 sequence is 15 residues long. The CDR3 reads CASSFDPGSIDGYTF. The CDR3 DNA is TGTGCCAGCAGTTTCGATCCAGGGTCAATCGATGGCTACACCTTC.